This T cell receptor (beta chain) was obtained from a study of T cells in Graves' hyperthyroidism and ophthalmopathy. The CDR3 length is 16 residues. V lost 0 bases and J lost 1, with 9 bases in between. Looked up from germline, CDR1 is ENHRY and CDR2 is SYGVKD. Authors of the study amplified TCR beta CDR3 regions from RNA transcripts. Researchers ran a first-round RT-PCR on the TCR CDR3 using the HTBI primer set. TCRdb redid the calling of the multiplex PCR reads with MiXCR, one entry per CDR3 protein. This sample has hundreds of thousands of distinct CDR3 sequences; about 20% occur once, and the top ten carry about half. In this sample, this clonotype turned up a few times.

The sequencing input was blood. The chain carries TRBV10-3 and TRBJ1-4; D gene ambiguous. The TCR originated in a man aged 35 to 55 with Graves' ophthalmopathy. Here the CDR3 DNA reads TGTGCCATCAGTGAGTCGACGCGGGAAACTAATGAAAAACTGTTTTTT. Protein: CAISESTRETNEKLFF.